This T cell receptor (beta chain) was obtained from a study of blood T cell repertoires in COVID-19. The assay was immunoSEQ multiplex PCR, and TCRdb's table has in-frame clones only and misses some. The table shows about 330,000 clones, with approximately 88% occurring only once. Trimming took 6 bases from V and 8 from J; bases not matched to a gene: 9. The CDR3 is 14 residues long. Germline values: CDR1 MNHEY, CDR2 SVGEGT. Living in roughly 23 US areas, the participants were between 18 and 89 years of age. This clonotype originated in a man younger than 45 who had recovered from COVID-19. Material for sequencing was PBMCs or T cells enriched from blood (not recorded which). The chain uses TRBV6-2 or TRBV6-3 and TRBJ2-1; TRBD2 aligns across 8 bases. CDR3 in amino acids: CASSLPTRGDEQFF. The CDR3 DNA reads TGTGCCAGCAGCCTCCCGACGCGGGGGGATGAGCAGTTCTTC.